The 15 T cell receptor beta chains below come from one sample, sequenced in a study of blood T cell repertoires in COVID-19. Sequenced by immunoSEQ multiplex PCR; TCRdb stores in-frame clones only, minus some. The table shows a few hundred thousand clones, with 70% to 90% occurring only once. Sequenced: peripheral blood. The receptors shown here come from a man aged 45-65 years with active or convalescent COVID-19.

The rearrangement joins TRBV12-3 or TRBV12-4 to TRBJ1-1; 7 bases are shared with TRBD1. Germline trimming cut 6 bases from V and 11 bases from J; bases unmatched to any gene: 6. This CDR3 is 11 amino acids long. CDR3 residues: CASRQGVLAFF. DNA for the CDR3: TGTGCCAGCAGGCAGGGGGTCCTTGCTTTCTTT.

The chain joins TRBV28 to TRBJ2-1; D may be TRBD1 (5 bases). The V end was cut by 5 bases, the J end by 9 bases, with 17 bases between. Germline V gives CDR1 MDHEN, CDR2 SYDVKM. This CDR3 has 14 amino acids. DNA for the CDR3: TGTGCCAGCAGTCGGGCAGGGATTCTTCCTGAGCAGTTCTTC. Protein product: CASSRAGILPEQFF.

The J gene is TRBJ2-1, the V gene TRBV7-3, with TRBD2 matching over 14 bases. Trimming cost V 1 base and J 9 bases; bases outside gene matches: 2. Germline-derived CDR1 and CDR2 are SGHTA and FQGTGA. The length of the CDR3 is 15 residues. The DNA of the CDR3 is TGTGCCAGCAGCTTAATGGGGACTAGCGGGAGTGAGCAGTTCTTC. This sequence encodes CASSLMGTSGSEQFF. Based on the CDR3 plus reference TRBV7-3 and TRBJ2-1, the full variable domain is GAGVSQTPSNKVTEKGKYVELRCDPISGHTALYWYRQSLGQGPEFLIYFQGTGAADDSGLPNDRFFAVRPEGSVSTLKIQRTERGDSAVYLCASSLMGTSGSEQFFGPGTRLTVL.

The chain joins TRBV7-6 to TRBJ2-3, with D possibly TRBD1 on 5 matching bases. The CDR3 is made up of 15 amino acids. V was shortened by 4 bases and J by 2 bases, with 13 bases between the two germline ends. Germline lookup yields CDR1 SGHVS and CDR2 FNYEAQ. CDR3 DNA: TGTGCCAGCAGCTCAGGGCCCTCTACCACAGATACGCAGTATTTT. Translation gives CASSSGPSTTDTQYF.

V and J are TRBV6-5 and TRBJ2-5, with TRBD2 matching 7 bases. V was clipped by 6 bases and J by 8 bases; unmatched bases: 9. Germline CDR1 reads MNHEY; CDR2 reads SVGAGI. The CDR3 runs 13 residues. This CDR3 reads CASSPGGRGTQYF. CDR3 nucleotides: TGTGCCAGCAGCCCGGGCGGGAGAGGTACCCAGTACTTC.

The genes are TRBV3-1 (or the pseudogene TRBV3-2) and TRBJ1-3; D is possibly TRBD1 (5 bases). V was pared by 5 bases and J by 2 bases, with 10 bases between. The germline gives CDR1 LGHDT, CDR2 YNNKEL (reference sequence). The CDR3 runs 14 residues. DNA of the CDR3: TGTGCCAGCAGCTACGGACAAACTGGAAACACCATATATTTT. Translating it yields CASSYGQTGNTIYF.

The chain links TRBV7-9 to TRBJ1-2; TRBD1 is a possible D gene (5 bases). The CDR3 sequence is 13 residues long. The germline V gene has CDR1 SEHNR and CDR2 FQNEAQ (reference sequence). V was trimmed by 0 bases and J by 6 bases, leaving 8 bases between them. CDR3 in DNA: TGTGCCAGCAGCTTAGCGCCCAGGGATGGCTACACCTTC. Its protein is CASSLAPRDGYTF.

To note about this clone: Other DNA variants within this sample encode the same CDR3. The rearrangement links TRBV9 to TRBJ2-5; possibly TRBD2 for D (7 bases). CDR1 is SGDLS, CDR2 YYNGEE, per germline. The CDR3 spans 14 residues. The V end lost 0 bases, the J end lost 4 bases, and 10 bases lay between the germline ends. CDR3 DNA: TGTGCCAGCAGCGTAGGAGGGGGGGTAGAGACCCAGTACTTC. Its translation: CASSVGGGVETQYF.

The rearrangement uses TRBV4-1 and TRBJ2-5, with D possibly being TRBD2 (5 bases). The CDR3 runs to 14 residues. Deletions cut 4 bases from V and 4 bases from J, with 13 bases between. CDR1 and CDR2 (germline): MGHRA, YSYEKL. The CDR3 loop reads CASSPDWIGETQYF. CDR3 nucleotides: TGCGCCAGCAGCCCGGACTGGATAGGAGAGACCCAGTACTTC.

The sample holds one count of this clone. The V and J genes are TRBV4-1 and TRBJ2-7; 7 nucleotides line up with TRBD1. CDR1 MGHRA and CDR2 YSYEKL come from the germline V gene. The CDR3 is 18 residues long. V shed 2 bases and J 2 bases; nucleotides not matched to a gene: 15. The CDR3 loop reads CASSQQVRRTGVPYEQYF. Written as DNA, the CDR3 is TGCGCCAGCAGCCAACAAGTCCGGCGAACAGGGGTCCCCTACGAGCAGTACTTC.

This clone was found a few times. The rearrangement joins TRBV23-1 to TRBJ2-7; D is unresolved. TRBV23-1 is filed as an ORF, its function uncertain. The CDR3 runs 9 residues. Trimming pared 8 bases from V and 4 bases from J, leaving 3 bases between. CDR3 DNA sequence: TGCGCCAGCCCTTACGAGCAGTACTTC. It yields the protein CASPYEQYF.

The sample holds a few counts of this clone. This sequence joins TRBV5-4 and TRBJ2-1, with 8 positions matching TRBD2. The ends lost 3 bases at V and 4 bases at J; junction bases unmatched: 12. The CDR3 sequence is 17 residues long. In germline, CDR1 is SGHNT, CDR2 YYREEE (reference sequence). The CDR3 DNA reads as TGTGCCAGCAGCTCGTCTGTAAGCGGGAGCTTTTACAATGAGCAGTTCTTC. This codes for CASSSSVSGSFYNEQFF.

Concerning this clone itself: The sample contains more than one DNA sequence encoding this CDR3. The chain joins TRBV6-6 to TRBJ1-1; D gene unclear. V was clipped by 0 bases and J by 0 bases, with 5 bases between them. The CDR3 runs to 14 residues. The germline V gene encodes CDR1 MNHNY and CDR2 SVGAGI (reference sequence). CDR3 in DNA: TGTGCCAGCAGTTACTCCGAGATGAACACTGAAGCTTTCTTT. Its protein is CASSYSEMNTEAFF.

This chain connects TRBV19 to TRBJ2-4, with D possibly matching TRBD1 (7 bases). Trimming removed 9 bases from V and 6 bases from J, with 18 bases in between. Germline assignment: CDR1 LNHDA and CDR2 SQIVND (reference sequence). This CDR3 has 14 amino acids. CDR3 sequence (DNA): TGTGCCAGCCGGCCCCAGGGGGGAGTAAACATTCAGTACTTC. Translation gives CASRPQGGVNIQYF.

The V gene is TRBV24-1, the J gene TRBJ1-5; D possibly corresponds to TRBD1 (5 bases). Germline V CDR1 and CDR2: KGHDR, SFDVKD. The CDR3 is 15 amino acids. Trimming took off 4 bases at V and 3 bases at J, with 12 bases between the two ends. The CDR3 region is CATSDPDNPNQPQHF. CDR3 DNA sequence: TGTGCCACCAGTGACCCGGACAACCCCAATCAGCCCCAGCATTTT.